Listed below are T cell receptor beta chains from one sample, sequenced in a study of circulating tumor DNA in untreated peripheral T-cell lymphoma. The protocol was immunoSEQ multiplex PCR, while the TCRdb copy is restricted to in-frame clones and leaves out a portion. The sample holds about 8,900 clones; 70% to 85% are singletons and the top ten take roughly 1.9%. The sequencing sample was made of tumor tissue. These receptors were taken from a human donor with peripheral T-cell lymphoma. Both conserved end residues are part of each CDR3. Each record gives: clone size, D gene, V gene, J gene, CDR3 length, CDR3 protein, CDR3 DNA. D genes are given only for firm matches. Clone size is stated in some rows and not others, as once, few, many or a class when expanded.

size: .; D: .; V: TRBV19; J: TRBJ1-5; length: 12; CDR3: CASSFRDQPQHF; DNA: TGTGCCAGTAGTTTCCGCGATCAGCCCCAGCATTTT
size: once; D: .; V: TRBV19; J: TRBJ2-3; length: 13; CDR3: CASSIGQTDTQYF; DNA: TGTGCCAGTAGTATAGGGCAGACAGATACGCAGTATTTT
size: .; D: TRBD1; V: TRBV7-7; J: TRBJ2-7; length: 18; CDR3: CASSLSETTGTVTYEQYF; DNA: TGTGCCAGCAGCTTATCCGAAACCACCGGGACAGTTACCTACGAGCAGTACTTC
size: .; D: .; V: TRBV7-2; J: TRBJ1-3; length: 15; CDR3: CASSSPRASGNTIYF; DNA: TGTGCCAGCAGTTCCCCCAGGGCCTCTGGAAACACCATATATTTT
size: .; D: TRBD1; V: TRBV25-1; J: TRBJ1-2; length: 15; CDR3: CASRAGQGLNYGYTF; DNA: TGTGCCAGCAGGGCGGGACAGGGATTAAACTATGGCTACACCTTC
size: .; D: TRBD2; V: TRBV14; J: TRBJ2-7; length: 16; CDR3: CASSPRWTSGAYEQYF; DNA: TGTGCCAGCAGCCCCAGATGGACTAGCGGGGCCTACGAGCAGTACTTC
size: .; D: .; V: TRBV6-7; J: TRBJ2-7; length: 16; CDR3: CASSSSSGTTPYEQYF; DNA: TGTGCCAGCAGTTCGAGCTCAGGAACTACGCCCTACGAGCAGTACTTC
size: .; D: TRBD1; V: TRBV29-1; J: TRBJ1-2; length: 13; CDR3: CSVGGQGVDGYTF; DNA: TGCAGCGTTGGAGGACAGGGTGTGGATGGCTACACCTTC
size: .; D: .; V: TRBV10-3; J: TRBJ2-7; length: 14; CDR3: CAQSPTSGTNEQYF; DNA: TGTGCACAAAGCCCGACATCTGGTACAAACGAGCAGTACTTC
size: .; D: .; V: TRBV6-8; J: TRBJ1-2; length: 15; CDR3: CASSYSQTTNYGYTF; DNA: TGTGCCAGCAGTTACTCTCAGACAACTAACTATGGCTACACCTTC
size: .; D: .; V: TRBV18; J: TRBJ1-5; length: 14; CDR3: CASSPGEVNQPQHF; DNA: TGTGCCAGCTCACCAGGTGAGGTTAATCAGCCCCAGCATTTT
size: .; D: .; V: TRBV11-3; J: TRBJ1-2; length: 18; CDR3: CASSLEIERGHPDYGYTF; DNA: TGTGCCAGCAGCTTGGAAATTGAAAGAGGACATCCTGACTATGGCTACACCTTC